The rows below give T cell receptor beta chains drawn from one sample of a study of blood T cells in healthy people across ages. TCRdb independently ran MiXCR on the 5' RACE reads; one entry per CDR3 protein. The profile shows about 760,000 distinct CDR3 sequences, roughly three fifths of them singletons. The sample consisted of blood. All receptors derive from a man aged 35 to 55 in good health. Both conserved end residues are part of each CDR3. Fields, in order: D gene, clone size, V gene, CDR3 protein. The D gene is left open where the match is weak. Size is omitted from some rows. Given values are once, few, many or a class for expanded clones.

>NA|NA|TRBV7-9
CASSFGLKGNGYTF
>NA|few|TRBV15
CATSRGGATRETQYF
>NA|NA|TRBV27
CASSFKRPGTPAYEQYF
>NA|NA|TRBV28
CASSGTQGKGEETQYF
>TRBD2|NA|TRBV27
CASSPGTSGRGEQYF
>TRBD2|NA|TRBV12-3/TRBV12-4
CASSPSSGRADTQYF
>NA|few|TRBV20-1
CSATGTGTYEQYF
>NA|NA|TRBV27
CASSLSLGGVETQYF
>TRBD1|NA|TRBV6-5
CASSLGQGALGQPQHF
>TRBD2|NA|TRBV20-1
CSARVFLTSGREDTQYF
>TRBD1|once|TRBV29-1
CSVDRGVGTDTQYF
>TRBD1|NA|TRBV12-3/TRBV12-4
CAIEARDSGMYGYTF
>NA|NA|TRBV11-1
CASSSDGDSNQPQHF
>NA|few|TRBV14
CASSPPAFPETQYF
>NA|NA|TRBV6-5
CASSYDWGEKLFF